The rows below give T cell receptor beta chains drawn from one sample of a study of a mutant IDH1 vaccine in newly diagnosed glioma. Libraries were prepared by immunoSEQ multiplex PCR; TCRdb keeps only in-frame clonotypes and omits some of them. The sample records approximately 92,000 clones, about 80% being singletons. Sequenced here: PBMCs, sampled from a glioma patient treated with radiotherapy, temozolomide or both. The receptors derive from a woman between 50 and 59 years old with glioma. Both conserved end residues are part of each CDR3. The order of the fields is clone size, V gene, CDR3 length, D gene, J gene, CDR3 DNA, CDR3 protein. D genes are given only for firm matches. Not every row has a clone size; where given, it reads once, few, many or a size class.

.	TRBV4-3	15	.	TRBJ2-4	TGCGCCAGCAGCCAAGAGGGACTGAGTAAAAACATTCAGTACTTC	CASSQEGLSKNIQYF
.	TRBV5-8	15	.	TRBJ1-5	TGTGCCAGCAGCCGGGGCGTGGCAGGGGATCAGCCCCAGCATTTT	CASSRGVAGDQPQHF
few	TRBV7-2	15	.	TRBJ1-5	TGTGCCAGCAGCGCCGTGGGTGGGGGGAATCAGCCCCAGCATTTT	CASSAVGGGNQPQHF
.	TRBV5-1	15	.	TRBJ2-1	TGCGCCAGCAGCTTGGAACCGGGTGGCTACAATGAGCAGTTCTTC	CASSLEPGGYNEQFF
.	TRBV7-2	15	TRBD2	TRBJ2-7	TGTGCCAGCAGTCGTTCCCCTAGCGGCAGGAACGAGCAGTACTTC	CASSRSPSGRNEQYF
.	TRBV6-1	13	TRBD1	TRBJ1-2	TGTGCCAGCAGCGCACAGGGGGTCTATGGCTACACCTTC	CASSAQGVYGYTF
.	TRBV4-3	16	TRBD2	TRBJ2-7	TGCGCCAGCAGCCAAGGTGAGGCTAGCGGTACCTACGAGCAGTACTTC	CASSQGEASGTYEQYF
.	TRBV9	12	.	TRBJ1-3	TGTGCCAGCAGCGTTGGTGGAAACACCATATATTTT	CASSVGGNTIYF
.	TRBV18	14	.	TRBJ2-3	TGTGCCAGCTCACGCTTACAGTCCACAGATACGCAGTATTTT	CASSRLQSTDTQYF
.	TRBV25-1	14	.	TRBJ1-4	TGTGCCAGCAGTTCGAGAATTACAGCTGAAAAACTGTTTTTT	CASSSRITAEKLFF
.	TRBV2	15	.	TRBJ2-7	TGTGCCAGCACCCCCTGGGGGACTCCCGCTTACGAGCAGTACTTC	CASTPWGTPAYEQYF
.	TRBV5-1	16	.	TRBJ2-7	TGCGCCAGCAGCTTAGCCGACAGCCCCGGGGCCTACGAGCAGTACTTC	CASSLADSPGAYEQYF
few	TRBV9	14	.	TRBJ1-5	TGTGCCAGCAGCGTAGACGGAAGCAATCAGCCCCAGCATTTT	CASSVDGSNQPQHF
.	TRBV30	19	.	TRBJ1-6	TGTGCCTGGAGTGGATCCAGGGTTTCCTCCGCCCTCTATAATTCACCCCTCCACTTT	CAWSGSRVSSALYNSPLHF
few	TRBV5-1	13	.	TRBJ1-5	TGCGCCAGCAGCTTCCGGGGGAATCAGCCCCAGCATTTT	CASSFRGNQPQHF
.	TRBV29-1	12	.	TRBJ1-1	TGCAGCGGAAAGAAATTGAACACTGAAGCTTTCTTT	CSGKKLNTEAFF
.	TRBV28	14	.	TRBJ1-1	TGTGCCAGCAGTTTAGGTCGGGTGAACACTGAAGCTTTCTTT	CASSLGRVNTEAFF
.	TRBV19	12	.	TRBJ2-2	TGTGCCAGTAGCACGGACACCGGGGAGCTGTTTTTT	CASSTDTGELFF
.	TRBV7-9	14	TRBD2	TRBJ2-3	TGTGCCAGCAGCCATCTAGCGGGGCCAGATACGCAGTATTTT	CASSHLAGPDTQYF
.	TRBV7-9	15	.	TRBJ1-3	TGTGCCAGCAGCCCCCGGGCCCACTCTGGAAACACCATATATTTT	CASSPRAHSGNTIYF
.	TRBV9	14	TRBD1	TRBJ2-7	TGTGCCAGCAGCGTAGGGGACAGCTCCTACGAGCAGTACTTC	CASSVGDSSYEQYF
.	TRBV6-5	15	TRBD1	TRBJ2-2	TGTGCCAGCAGTAGTACAGGGGGCTTCACCGGGGAGCTGTTTTTT	CASSSTGGFTGELFF
.	TRBV30	12	.	TRBJ2-2	TGTGCCTGGAGTGGGAACACCGGGGAGCTGTTTTTT	CAWSGNTGELFF
.	TRBV7-9	13	.	TRBJ1-5	TGTGCCAGCAGCTTAACCGGCGATCAGCCCCAGCATTTT	CASSLTGDQPQHF